This T cell receptor (beta chain) came from a study of blood T cell repertoires in COVID-19. About the research overall: Spain, Italy and the United States supplied samples that represented acute and convalescent COVID-19.

This clone was detected only once. Germline assignment: CDR1 SGDLS and CDR2 YYNGEE. The CDR3 runs 16 residues. V gave up 4 bases and J gave up 3 bases; unmatched junction bases: 11. Sequencing was performed with immunoSEQ multiplex PCR; in TCRdb, only in-frame clones are kept and a portion is missing. The profile shows about 480,000 clones, around 89% of them singletons. The chain carries TRBV9 and TRBJ2-3, with 7 nucleotides matching TRBD1. The specimen was PBMCs or T cells enriched from blood (not recorded which). The sequence derives from a woman in her 40s who had recovered from COVID-19. In nucleotides, the CDR3 is TGTGCCAGCAGCCAAACGCCGGACAGGTTGACAGATACGCAGTATTTT. It specifies CASSQTPDRLTDTQYF.